A selection of T cell receptor beta chains follows, all from one sample in a study of blood T cell repertoires in COVID-19. The protocol was immunoSEQ multiplex PCR, while the TCRdb copy is restricted to in-frame clones and leaves out a portion. The table records around 320,000 clones, around nine tenths of them present only once. The sequenced sample was PBMCs or T cells enriched from blood (not recorded which). These receptor sequences come from a woman between 50 and 59 years old who had been exposed to COVID-19. Both conserved end residues are part of each CDR3. Fields, in order: J gene, clone size, D gene, V gene, CDR3 DNA, CDR3 protein. A D gene is named only where the DNA matches it firmly. Not all rows give a size; the values are once, few, many and, for expanded clones, a class.

TRBJ1-1 NA NA TRBV2 TGTGCCAGCAGTGGACAACAGGGCACTGAAGCTTTCTTT CASSGQQGTEAFF
TRBJ1-2 few NA TRBV18 TGTGCCAGCTCGCCGTCGGCTAACTATGGCTACACCTTC CASSPSANYGYTF
TRBJ2-1 NA NA TRBV28 TGTGCCAGCAGTTTAAACGACAGGAACTACAATGAGCAGTTCTTC CASSLNDRNYNEQFF
TRBJ2-3 NA TRBD2 TRBV3-1/TRBV3-2 TGTGCCAGCAGCCCAGGGGGGACTAGCGGGGGGACCCCGGATACGCAGTATTTT CASSPGGTSGGTPDTQYF
TRBJ1-1 NA TRBD1 TRBV18 TGTGCCAGCTCAGAGCTAACAGGGGACACTGAAGCTTTCTTT CASSELTGDTEAFF
TRBJ1-1 NA NA TRBV10-3 TGTGCCATCAGTGAGCGAGGGATCCCAAACACTGAAGCTTTCTTT CAISERGIPNTEAFF
TRBJ1-5 few NA TRBV28 TGTGCCAGCAGAAAGAGTAATCAGCCCCAGCATTTT CASRKSNQPQHF
TRBJ2-7 few NA TRBV5-5 TGTGCCAGCAGCTTTTCCCCAGGGTTCGTCTACGAGCAGTACTTC CASSFSPGFVYEQYF
TRBJ2-2 NA NA TRBV6-5 TGTGCCAGCAGTCCCGTGGAGGGGCCTCCCGGGGAGCTGTTTTTT CASSPVEGPPGELFF
TRBJ1-6 NA NA TRBV19 TGTGCCAGTAGTGGGCTGAGCTCCTATAATTCACCCCTCCACTTT CASSGLSSYNSPLHF
TRBJ2-5 NA TRBD1 TRBV5-1 TGCGCCAGCAGCCCCGGACAGGGAGAAGAGACCCAGTACTTC CASSPGQGEETQYF
TRBJ1-1 NA TRBD1 TRBV5-1 TGCGCCAGCAGCTTGGGGGGACAGGGTTTGGGCACTGAAGCTTTCTTT CASSLGGQGLGTEAFF
TRBJ2-5 once TRBD1 TRBV14 TGTGCCAGCAGCCGGGGACAGGGGGCCTTCCGAGAGACCCAGTACTTC CASSRGQGAFRETQYF
TRBJ1-5 NA NA TRBV30 TGTGCCTGGAGTGTAAAGGGAGGCAATCAGCCCCAGCATTTT CAWSVKGGNQPQHF
TRBJ2-7 NA NA TRBV2 TGTGCCAGCAGTGAAAGGTCGGCAGGGAGGTCCGAGCAGTACTTC CASSERSAGRSEQYF
TRBJ1-1 once NA TRBV4-1 TGCGCCAGCAGCCAAGATTCCGCGTATTTGAACACTGAAGCTTTCTTT CASSQDSAYLNTEAFF
TRBJ1-2 NA NA TRBV6-5 TGTGCCAGCAGTTACGGGCAGGGAAGGGGCTACACCTTC CASSYGQGRGYTF
TRBJ2-2 NA TRBD2 TRBV10-3 TGTGCCATCAGGGAGGGACTAGCGGGTTCCGGGGAGCTGTTTTTT CAIREGLAGSGELFF
TRBJ1-3 NA TRBD1 TRBV6-1 TGTGCCAGCAGTGACAAACCTACGGGACAGGGGACCAGCTCTGGAAACACCATATATTTT CASSDKPTGQGTSSGNTIYF
TRBJ1-2 NA TRBD1 TRBV6-5 TGTGCCAGCAGACTCGGACAGGGGGCATATGGCTACACCTTC CASRLGQGAYGYTF
TRBJ1-1 NA NA TRBV2 TGTGCCAGCAGTGTAGACAGCTACACTGAAGCTTTCTTT CASSVDSYTEAFF
TRBJ2-3 NA TRBD2 TRBV29-1 TGCAGCGGCGGGGGTCATACCACAGATACGCAGTATTTT CSGGGHTTDTQYF
TRBJ2-5 NA NA TRBV4-1 TGCGCCAGCAGCCAAGATGTTAGGACTGGCAGTGGGACCCAGTACTTC CASSQDVRTGSGTQYF
TRBJ2-2 NA TRBD1 TRBV7-7 TGTGCTAGCAGGCGGACAGGGACCGGGGAGCTGTTTTTT CASRRTGTGELFF
TRBJ2-7 NA NA TRBV3-1/TRBV3-2 TGTGCCAGCAGGAGGACGGGGGTCTCCTACGAGCAGTACTTC CASRRTGVSYEQYF
TRBJ2-7 NA TRBD2 TRBV28 TGTGCCAGCAAATACCGGGGGGGGGCGACCTACGAGCAGTACTTC CASKYRGGATYEQYF
TRBJ2-3 NA NA TRBV18 TGTGCCAGCTCAGGTCCTACGTATACGCAGTATTTT CASSGPTYTQYF
TRBJ1-1 NA NA TRBV6-1 TGTGCCAGCAGTGAATTATTACAGATTGAAGCTTTCTTT CASSELLQIEAFF
TRBJ2-7 NA TRBD2 TRBV30 TGTGCCTGGAGTGTGGCTAGCGGGGGATCCTACGAGCAGTACTTC CAWSVASGGSYEQYF
TRBJ2-7 few NA TRBV7-2 TGTGCCAGCAGCCCCCAGACAGATTACGAGCAGTACTTC CASSPQTDYEQYF
TRBJ1-1 NA NA TRBV5-4 TGTGCCAGCAGCCTCAACAGGGCGTCCGCTGAAGCTTTCTTT CASSLNRASAEAFF
TRBJ2-1 NA TRBD1 TRBV5-6 TGTGCCAGCAGCCCGCGGACAGGGCTATACAATGAGCAGTTCTTC CASSPRTGLYNEQFF
TRBJ1-2 NA NA TRBV6-5 TGTGCCAGCAGGAGCCCCTGGACTTCGGGCTACACCTTC CASRSPWTSGYTF